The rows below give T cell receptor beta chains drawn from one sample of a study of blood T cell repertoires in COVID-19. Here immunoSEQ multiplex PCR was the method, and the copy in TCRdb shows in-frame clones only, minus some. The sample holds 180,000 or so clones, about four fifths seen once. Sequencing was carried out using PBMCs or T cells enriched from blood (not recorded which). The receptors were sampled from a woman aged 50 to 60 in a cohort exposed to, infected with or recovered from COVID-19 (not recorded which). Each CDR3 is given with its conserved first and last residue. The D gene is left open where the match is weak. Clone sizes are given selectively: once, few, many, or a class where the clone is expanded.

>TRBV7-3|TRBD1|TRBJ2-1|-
CASSLKGTGNNEQFF
TGTGCCAGCAGCTTAAAGGGGACAGGGAACAATGAGCAGTTCTTC
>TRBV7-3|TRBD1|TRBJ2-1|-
CASSFEGQSYNEQFF
TGTGCCAGCAGCTTCGAGGGACAGTCTTACAATGAGCAGTTCTTC
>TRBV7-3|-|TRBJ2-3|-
CASSQGADTQYF
TGTGCCAGCAGCCAAGGGGCAGATACGCAGTATTTT
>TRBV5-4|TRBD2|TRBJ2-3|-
CASSTGTSPRDTQYF
TGTGCCAGCAGCACGGGGACTAGCCCAAGAGATACGCAGTATTTT
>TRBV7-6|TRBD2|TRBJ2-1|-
CASSSPLRGGYNEQFF
TGTGCCAGCAGCTCTCCCCTTCGCGGGGGGTACAATGAGCAGTTCTTC
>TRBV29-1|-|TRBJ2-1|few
CSVVRSGSNVGNEQFF
TGCAGCGTTGTTAGGAGCGGGTCGAATGTGGGGAATGAGCAGTTCTTC
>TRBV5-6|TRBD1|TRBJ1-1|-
CASSPPGRGQGEAFF
TGTGCCAGCAGCCCCCCCGGCAGGGGGCAGGGTGAAGCTTTCTTT
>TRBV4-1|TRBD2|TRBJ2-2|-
CASSSGTSGTNTGELFF
TGCGCCAGCAGCAGCGGGACTAGCGGGACGAACACCGGGGAGCTGTTTTTT
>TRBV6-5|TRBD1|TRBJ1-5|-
CASTRTGGAEPQHF
TGTGCCAGCACCAGGACAGGGGGCGCCGAGCCCCAGCATTTT
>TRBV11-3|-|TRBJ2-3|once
CASSSGQNTDTQYF
TGTGCCAGCAGCTCAGGACAGAACACAGATACGCAGTATTTT
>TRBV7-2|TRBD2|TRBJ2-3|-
CASSSSLSGGSDTQYF
TGTGCCAGCAGCTCATCGCTTAGCGGGGGGTCGGATACGCAGTATTTT
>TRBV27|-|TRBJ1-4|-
CASQARGNNEKLFF
TGTGCCAGCCAGGCACGGGGGAATAATGAAAAACTGTTTTTT
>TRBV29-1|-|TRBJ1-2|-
CSARDTLYGYTF
TGCAGCGCTCGGGACACCCTCTATGGCTACACCTTC
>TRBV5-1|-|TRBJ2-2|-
CASSLPTPGGELFF
TGCGCCAGCAGCTTGCCCACACCGGGCGGGGAGCTGTTTTTT
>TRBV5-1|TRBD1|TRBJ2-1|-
CASSLWPRQGTSSYNEQFF
TGCGCCAGCAGCTTGTGGCCTCGACAGGGGACGAGCTCCTACAATGAGCAGTTCTTC
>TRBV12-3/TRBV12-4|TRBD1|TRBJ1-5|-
CASSRGQVQPQHF
TGTGCCAGCAGTCGCGGACAGGTTCAGCCCCAGCATTTT
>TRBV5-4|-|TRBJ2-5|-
CASSFGTRQETQYF
TGTGCCAGCAGCTTCGGGACACGTCAAGAGACCCAGTACTTC
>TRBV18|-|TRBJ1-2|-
CASSPSGMGNGYTF
TGTGCCAGCTCACCATCGGGAATGGGGAATGGCTACACCTTC
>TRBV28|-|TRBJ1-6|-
CASSPSADDNSPLHF
TGTGCCAGCAGCCCAAGTGCAGATGATAATTCACCCCTCCACTTT
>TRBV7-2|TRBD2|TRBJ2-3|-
CASSFGGGGGASDTQYF
TGTGCCAGCAGCTTTGGAGGTGGCGGGGGGGCATCAGATACGCAGTATTTT
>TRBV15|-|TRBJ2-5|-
CATSRGLLDTQYF
TGTGCCACCAGCAGGGGACTCTTAGACACCCAGTACTTC
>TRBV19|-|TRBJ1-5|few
CASSMGQVRQPQHF
TGTGCCAGTAGTATGGGGCAGGTGAGGCAGCCCCAGCATTTT
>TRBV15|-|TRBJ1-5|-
CATSRDLSQTTRGQPQHF
TGTGCCACCAGCAGAGACCTGTCCCAGACAACACGGGGTCAGCCCCAGCATTTT
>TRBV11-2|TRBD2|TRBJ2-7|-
CASSFSMTSGGVSVYEQYF
TGTGCCAGCAGCTTTTCAATGACTAGCGGGGGGGTGTCTGTCTACGAGCAGTACTTC
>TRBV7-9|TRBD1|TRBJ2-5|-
CASSVMGQGQTQYF
TGTGCCAGCAGTGTAATGGGACAGGGGCAGACCCAGTACTTC
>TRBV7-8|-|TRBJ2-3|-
CASSLGPHTDTQYF
TGTGCCAGCAGCTTGGGCCCCCACACAGATACGCAGTATTTT
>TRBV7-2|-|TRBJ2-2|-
CASSLVGAGELFF
TGTGCCAGCAGCTTAGTAGGGGCCGGGGAGCTGTTTTTT
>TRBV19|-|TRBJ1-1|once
CASSVQINTEAFF
TGTGCCAGTAGTGTACAGATAAACACTGAAGCTTTCTTT
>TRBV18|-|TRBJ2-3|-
CASSTSTDTQYF
TGTGCCAGCTCAACTAGCACAGATACGCAGTATTTT
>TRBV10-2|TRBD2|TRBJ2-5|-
CASSDPGLAAQETQYF
TGCGCCAGCAGTGATCCCGGACTAGCGGCACAAGAGACCCAGTACTTC
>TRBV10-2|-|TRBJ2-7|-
CASSEGVWGGLGNEQYF
TGCGCCAGCAGTGAGGGAGTGTGGGGGGGGCTAGGAAACGAGCAGTACTTC
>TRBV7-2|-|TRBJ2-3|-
CASSRDTQYF
TGTGCCAGCAGCCGGGATACGCAGTATTTT
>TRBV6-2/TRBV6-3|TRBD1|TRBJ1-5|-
CASSPGQGGWTNQPQHF
TGTGCCAGCAGTCCCGGCCAGGGGGGTTGGACGAATCAGCCCCAGCATTTT
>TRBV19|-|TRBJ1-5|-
CASTRGLVGNQPQHF
TGTGCCAGTACCCGAGGCCTTGTTGGGAATCAGCCCCAGCATTTT
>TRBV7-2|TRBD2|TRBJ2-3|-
CASSPAGASTDTQYF
TGTGCCAGCAGCCCAGCGGGAGCTAGCACAGATACGCAGTATTTT
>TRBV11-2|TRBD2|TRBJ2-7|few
CASSRHSGRDYEQYF
TGTGCCAGCAGCCGACATAGCGGGAGGGATTACGAGCAGTACTTC
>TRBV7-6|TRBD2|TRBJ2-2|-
CASSPRTSGRASGELFF
TGTGCCAGCAGCCCCCGGACTAGCGGGAGGGCCTCCGGGGAGCTGTTTTTT
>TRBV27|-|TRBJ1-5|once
CASKPTGTQPQHF
TGTGCCAGCAAACCCACAGGGACACAGCCCCAGCATTTT
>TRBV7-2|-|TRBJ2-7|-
CASSVVLGSSEQYF
TGTGCCAGCAGCGTGGTGCTAGGAAGCTCCGAGCAGTACTTC
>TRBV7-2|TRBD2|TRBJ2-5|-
CASTVGGGQETQYF
TGTGCCAGCACCGTCGGGGGGGGCCAGGAGACCCAGTACTTC
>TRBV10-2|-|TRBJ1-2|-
CASSEAAALYGYTF
TGCGCCAGCAGTGAGGCGGCAGCCCTCTATGGCTACACCTTC
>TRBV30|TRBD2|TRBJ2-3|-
CAWKELAGFTDTQYF
TGTGCCTGGAAGGAACTAGCGGGGTTCACAGATACGCAGTATTTT
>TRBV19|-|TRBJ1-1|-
CASSMAHTMNTEAFF
TGTGCCAGTAGTATGGCCCACACCATGAACACTGAAGCTTTCTTT
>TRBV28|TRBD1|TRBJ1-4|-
CASSNSDRGNEKLFF
TGTGCCAGCAGTAACTCGGACAGGGGTAATGAAAAACTGTTTTTT
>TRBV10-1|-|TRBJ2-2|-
CASSPSGNTGELFF
TGCGCCAGCAGCCCCTCGGGGAACACCGGGGAGCTGTTTTTT
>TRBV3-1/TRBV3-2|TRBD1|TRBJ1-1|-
CASSQMGQADTEAFF
TGTGCCAGCAGCCAAATGGGACAGGCGGACACTGAAGCTTTCTTT
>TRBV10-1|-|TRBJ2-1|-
CASSESGDGLHEQFF
TGCGCCAGCAGTGAGTCAGGGGATGGCCTCCATGAGCAGTTCTTC
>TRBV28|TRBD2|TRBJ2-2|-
CASSLTQAGGELFF
TGTGCCAGCAGTTTAACTCAAGCGGGGGGGGAGCTGTTTTTT
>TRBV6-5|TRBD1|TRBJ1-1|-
CASSYTGGSTEAFF
TGTGCCAGCAGTTACACAGGGGGGAGCACTGAAGCTTTCTTT
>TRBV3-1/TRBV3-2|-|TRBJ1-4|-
CASSQDGDLTNEKLFF
TGTGCCAGCAGCCAAGACGGGGATTTGACTAATGAAAAACTGTTTTTT
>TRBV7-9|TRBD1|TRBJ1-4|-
CASSLLRDRAFQTNEKLFF
TGTGCCAGCAGCTTACTCCGGGACAGGGCATTTCAAACTAATGAAAAACTGTTTTTT
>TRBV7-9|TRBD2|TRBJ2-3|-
CASSLGYGTSGGDTQYF
TGTGCCAGCAGCTTAGGCTATGGGACTAGCGGGGGGGATACGCAGTATTTT
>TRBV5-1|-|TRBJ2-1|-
CASGLGVNDNEQFF
TGCGCCAGCGGATTGGGAGTTAACGACAATGAGCAGTTCTTC
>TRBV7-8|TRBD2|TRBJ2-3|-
CASSPNGGSGATDTQYF
TGTGCCAGCAGCCCCAATGGTGGTAGCGGGGCCACAGATACGCAGTATTTT